These T cell receptor beta chains were read from a single sample in a study of shared clonotypes between healthy human individuals. Profiling relied on immunoSEQ multiplex PCR, and the TCRdb table lists in-frame clones only, not all of them. The data hold approximately 2.3 million clones, with approximately 93% observed a single time. The sequencing sample was made of naive CD4+ T cells from PBMCs. Source of these receptors: a young man in good health. Some clones in this sample may be carry-over from other donors' samples. Each CDR3 is given with its conserved first and last residue. A D gene is named only where the DNA matches it firmly. The listing skips clone size in some rows; elsewhere it reads once, few, many or a size class.

size	J	D	length	V	CDR3	DNA
once	TRBJ1-4	NA	13	TRBV11-2	CASRKGYNEKLFF	TGTGCCAGCAGGAAGGGTTATAATGAAAAACTGTTTTTT
NA	TRBJ2-2	NA	14	TRBV18	CASSPPRDTGELFF	TGTGCCAGCTCACCACCCAGAGACACCGGGGAGCTGTTTTTT
NA	TRBJ2-3	NA	14	TRBV30	CAWSRGAGGDTQYF	TGTGCCTGGAGTAGGGGAGCAGGCGGAGATACGCAGTATTTT
NA	TRBJ2-3	NA	13	TRBV7-3	CASSLAATDTQYF	TGTGCCAGCAGCTTAGCCGCCACAGATACGCAGTATTTT
NA	TRBJ2-1	TRBD1	13	TRBV7-9	CASSFSRTGVEFF	TGTGCCAGCAGCTTTTCCCGGACAGGGGTGGAATTCTTC
NA	TRBJ1-2	NA	14	TRBV30	CAWAPGFPGGRYTF	TGTGCCTGGGCACCGGGATTCCCTGGTGGGAGGTACACCTTC
NA	TRBJ2-7	TRBD2	14	TRBV15	CATSRSAGAYEQYF	TGTGCCACCAGCAGGTCAGCGGGAGCTTACGAGCAGTACTTC
NA	TRBJ1-2	TRBD1	12	TRBV19	CASSRTGNGYTF	TGTGCCAGTAGCCGGACAGGGAATGGCTACACCTTC
NA	TRBJ1-1	TRBD1	11	TRBV28	CASLGQGRTFF	TGTGCCAGCCTTGGACAGGGGAGAACTTTCTTT
NA	TRBJ1-5	NA	13	TRBV2	CASTAGEGQPQHF	TGTGCCAGCACCGCAGGGGAGGGTCAGCCCCAGCATTTT
NA	TRBJ1-3	NA	15	TRBV5-4	CASSFHSVSGNTIYF	TGTGCCAGCAGCTTTCACAGCGTCTCTGGAAACACCATATATTTT
NA	TRBJ2-7	TRBD1	15	TRBV6-5	CASSPGTAFSYEQYF	TGTGCCAGCAGTCCCGGGACAGCTTTCTCCTACGAGCAGTACTTC
once	TRBJ1-5	NA	15	TRBV28	CASSLGGAGNQPQHF	TGTGCCAGCAGTTTGGGTGGGGCGGGCAATCAGCCCCAGCATTTT
NA	TRBJ1-1	NA	18	TRBV21-1	CASSDRWWEPGARTEAFF	TGTGCCAGCAGCGACCGTTGGTGGGAACCCGGTGCTCGCACTGAAGCTTTCTTT